This paragraph reports one T cell receptor beta chain. The assay was immunoSEQ multiplex PCR, and TCRdb's table has in-frame clones only and misses some. This table holds over 150,000 clones, 85% to 90% found once. The V gene end was trimmed by 4 bases and the J gene end by 5 bases; junction bases not matched to a gene: 7. Germline assignment: CDR1 SGHTA and CDR2 FQGTGA. The CDR3 runs 14 residues. The data belong to a study of blood T cell repertoires in COVID-19. The rearrangement links TRBV7-3 to TRBJ1-2; 7 nucleotides align to TRBD1. Sequences were obtained from peripheral blood. The clonotype originates from a young woman who had recovered from COVID-19. CDR3 protein: CASSSGQNFYGYTF. The CDR3 DNA follows: TGTGCCAGCAGCTCGGGACAGAATTTTTATGGCTACACCTTC.